This TCR beta chain was captured by sequencing in a study of OX40 agonist ivuxolimab in advanced cancers. Study information: In this cohort, patients received ivuxolimab, an agonistic anti-OX40 (CD134) antibody. Administration of intravenous ivuxolimab to patients occurred every 2 weeks at 0.01 to 10 mg/kg.

Exclusion applied to patients with autoimmune disease history or systemic immunosuppression. General study results and limits: Expanded clones belonging to CD8+ T cells outnumbered, on average, those of CD4+.

In regard to this clone: Its target is not known.

With V trimmed by 0 bases and J by 4 bases, 10 bases remained unmatched. There are 17 residues in the CDR3. Germline V gene sequence: CDR1 SGHTA, CDR2 FQGNSA. The table came from immunoSEQ multiplex PCR; TCRdb's copy has only in-frame clones and leaves some out. The sample carries roughly 80,000 clones, more than 90% recorded once. The sequenced sample was CD4+ or CD8+ T cells sorted from blood, obtained in a trial of the OX40 agonist ivuxolimab. The TCR comes from an adult with an advanced solid tumor such as melanoma, head and neck, liver or kidney cancer. The V and J genes are TRBV7-2 and TRBJ2-3; TRBD2 agrees at 7 bases. CDR3 amino acids: CASSLAGGPSGADTQYF. DNA for the CDR3: TGTGCCAGCAGCTTAGCGGGAGGGCCGAGTGGGGCAGATACGCAGTATTTT.